Shown below are 26 T cell receptor beta chains from a single sample sequenced in a study of beta chain features in type 1 diabetes. Expressed TCRB transcripts were sequenced because the isolated RNA had all been reverse transcribed beforehand. Generated by immunoSEQ multiplex PCR, the TCRdb table keeps only in-frame clones and is missing some. The sample consists of about 160,000 clones, 7.8% of them appearing once. Study results and limitations: Across all four CD4+ subsets, people with type 1 diabetes showed modestly shorter TCRB CDR3s.

Their recognized antigens are unknown. Sequenced input: central memory CD4+ T cells from blood. The receptors derive from a woman in her 40s with type 1 diabetes.

The CDR3 DNA sequence: TGTGCCAGCAGTAACAGGGGGCTTTTTCAGCCCCAGCATTTT. It codes for CASSNRGLFQPQHF. The rearrangement uses TRBV25-1 and TRBJ1-5; 9 nucleotides align to TRBD1. With 5 bases clipped from V and 6 bases from J, the junction kept 5 bases outside the gene matches. The CDR3 runs 14 residues. Germline CDR1 MGHDK, CDR2 SYGVNS.

The CDR3 region is CASSPGPPRRLNTEAFF. DNA for the CDR3: TGCGCCAGCAGTCCTGGGCCTCCACGTCGCCTGAACACTGAAGCTTTCTTT. The V and J genes are TRBV4-1 and TRBJ1-1; no clear D. This CDR3 spans 17 amino acids. Germline V gives CDR1 MGHRA, CDR2 YSYEKL. Trimming stripped 6 bases from V and 0 bases from J, with 20 bases between.

The rearrangement links TRBV30 to TRBJ2-1; D is undetermined. Germline V gene sequence: CDR1 GTSNPN, CDR2 SVGIG (reference sequence). This CDR3 is 13 amino acids long. V was shortened by 5 bases and J by 4 bases, with 12 bases between the two germline ends. The CDR3 DNA is TGTGCCTGGGAAGCTGGAGCATACAATGAGCAGTTCTTC. This encodes CAWEAGAYNEQFF.

The gene calls are TRBV19 and TRBJ2-1, with 8 bases matching TRBD1. Losses at the gene ends were 5 bases for V and 15 bases for J; bases not matched to a gene: 6. The CDR3 extends over 11 amino acids. CDR1 is LNHDA, CDR2 SQIVND, per germline (reference sequence). The chain's CDR3 is CASSQTGDLFF. The CDR3 DNA reads as TGTGCCAGTAGTCAGACAGGGGACCTGTTCTTC.

The rearrangement uses TRBV19 and TRBJ1-2; D not resolved. The V gene lost 0 bases and the J gene lost 4 bases, with 9 bases spanning the gap. The CDR3 length is 14 residues. Germline-derived CDR1 and CDR2 are LNHDA and SQIVND (reference sequence). CDR3 coding DNA: TGTGCCAGTAGTATAGATCGGTCGTCCTATGGCTACACCTTC. It encodes CASSIDRSSYGYTF.

The chain links TRBV6-6 to TRBJ1-5, with D possibly being TRBD1 (6 bases). V was trimmed by 6 bases and J by 2 bases, leaving 14 bases between them. The CDR3 is made up of 15 amino acids. Germline CDR1 and CDR2: MNHNY and SVGAGI (reference sequence). Written as DNA, the CDR3 is TGTGCCAGCAGCCGGGGAAGGACAGGCAATCAGCCCCAGCATTTT. Its translation: CASSRGRTGNQPQHF.

This clone was counted between two and nine times. The chain carries TRBV15 and TRBJ1-1; D unclear. This CDR3 region has 13 residues. CDR1 is LNHNV, CDR2 YYDKDF, per germline (reference sequence). Trimming pared 3 bases from V and 6 bases from J, leaving 11 bases between. Written as DNA, the CDR3 is TGTGCCACCAGCAGGCCCGGGAGGTCTGAAGCTTTCTTT. Translating it yields CATSRPGRSEAFF.

V and J are TRBV5-1 and TRBJ2-1, with 8 bases fitting TRBD1. The CDR3 covers 15 residues. CDR1 is SGHRS, CDR2 YFSETQ, per germline. The V and J ends lost 4 bases and 7 bases, in that order; junction bases with no gene match: 10. This chain's CDR3 is CASSTQGADGNEQFF. CDR3 sequence (DNA): TGCGCCAGCAGCACCCAGGGGGCTGATGGAAATGAGCAGTTCTTC.

J is TRBJ2-5 and V is TRBV11-2; possible D gene TRBD2, 5 bases. The CDR3 loop spans 12 amino acids. Trimming removed 3 bases from V and 5 bases from J, with 7 bases in between. The germline gives CDR1 SGHAT, CDR2 FQNNGV. This CDR3 reads CASSLWRETQYF. The CDR3 bases are TGTGCCAGCAGCTTGTGGAGGGAGACCCAGTACTTC.

This clone has more than one count but fewer than ten. The chain combines TRBV7-2 with TRBJ2-6; 8 nucleotides align to TRBD1. V was clipped by 1 base and J by 3 bases; unmatched bases: 5. The germline gives CDR1 SGHTA, CDR2 FQGNSA. This CDR3 region has 17 residues. The CDR3, as DNA: TGTGCCAGCAGCTTAGGGACAGGGAACCGTGGGGCCAACGTCCTGACTTTC. The encoded protein is CASSLGTGNRGANVLTF.

The chain links TRBV9 to TRBJ1-1; 7 bases map to TRBD1. Losses at the gene ends were 3 bases for V and 1 base for J; bases not matched to a gene: 6. The CDR3 has 15 amino acids. CDR1 SGDLS and CDR2 YYNGEE come from the germline V gene. The DNA for the CDR3 is TGTGCCAGCAGCGCCTCGGGACAGAGGAACACTGAAGCTTTCTTT. Residues: CASSASGQRNTEAFF.

This clone was seen many times. The genes are TRBV29-1 and TRBJ2-2, with D possibly being TRBD2 (6 bases). This CDR3 comprises 15 residues. Trimming removed 4 bases from V and 0 bases from J, with 12 bases in between. Germline V CDR1 and CDR2: SQVTM, ANQGSEA. This chain's CDR3 is CSVVGGLTNTGELFF. The CDR3 DNA follows: TGCAGCGTTGTGGGGGGACTGACGAACACCGGGGAGCTGTTTTTT.

This clone was picked up a small number of times. This chain joins TRBV5-4 and TRBJ2-3; perhaps TRBD2 as D (6 bases). Germline CDR1 reads SGHNT; CDR2 reads YYREEE (reference sequence). CDR3 length: 14 amino acids. The ends were cut back, 1 base at V and 8 bases at J, with 14 bases in the middle. This chain's CDR3 is CASSLRGRRATQYF. CDR3 bases: TGTGCCAGCAGCTTGCGGGGGAGGCGAGCTACGCAGTATTTT.

This clone was counted between two and nine times. The V call is TRBV28, the J call TRBJ2-3; 11 bases fit TRBD2. V trimming: 6 bases; J trimming: 7 bases; junction bases outside the gene matches: 12. Germline loops: CDR1 MDHEN, CDR2 SYDVKM. The CDR3 is 16 amino acids. CDR3 sequence: CASSQLSGGARNTQYF. The CDR3 DNA reads TGTGCCAGCAGCCAACTTAGCGGGGGGGCTAGGAATACGCAGTATTTT.

The rearrangement links TRBV7-9 to TRBJ1-3; no reliable D call. CDR3 length equals 15 residues. Germline loops: CDR1 SEHNR, CDR2 FQNEAQ (reference sequence). Deletions cut 5 bases from V and 0 bases from J, with 11 bases between. Written as DNA, the CDR3 is TGTGCCAGCAGCCGCGGCGGGCCCTCTGGAAACACCATATATTTT. Protein sequence: CASSRGGPSGNTIYF.

This clone has only a few counts. V gene TRBV19 combines with J gene TRBJ2-3; D remains unclear. Per germline, CDR1 LNHDA and CDR2 SQIVND (reference sequence). Trimming removed 4 bases from V and 0 bases from J, with 11 bases in between. This CDR3 region has 15 residues. CDR3 nucleotides: TGTGCCAGTAGTAGCGGCAGTGCTAGCACAGATACGCAGTATTTT. This encodes CASSSGSASTDTQYF.

The rearrangement joins TRBV7-2 to TRBJ1-6, with D maybe TRBD1 (5 bases). V lost 3 bases and J 10 bases, leaving 7 bases between the germline ends. CDR1 is SGHTA, CDR2 FQGNSA, per germline. This CDR3 contains 12 residues. CDR3 sequence (DNA): TGTGCCAGCAGCTTCGGGGGGTCACCCCTCCACTTT. The encoded protein is CASSFGGSPLHF.

The chain recombines TRBV5-6 with TRBJ2-7, with TRBD2 identical over 7 bases. The V segment lost 4 bases and the J segment 0 bases; nucleotides outside the gene matches: 4. Germline-derived CDR1 and CDR2 are SGHDT and YYEEEE. The CDR3 sequence is 14 residues long. In DNA form, the CDR3 reads TGTGCCAGCAGCAGCGGGACGTACTCCTACGAGCAGTACTTC. This sequence encodes CASSSGTYSYEQYF.

The V call is TRBV19, the J call TRBJ1-1, with D possibly TRBD1 on 6 matching bases. V was clipped by 4 bases and J by 1 base, with 10 bases between them. Germline CDR1 is LNHDA and CDR2 is SQIVND (reference sequence). There are 14 residues in the CDR3. For the CDR3, the DNA is TGTGCCAGTAGTAAAGGACAGTCGAACACTGAAGCTTTCTTT. Translating gives CASSKGQSNTEAFF.

The chain has TRBV30 and TRBJ1-2; possibly TRBD1 for D (5 bases). Trimming removed 0 bases from V and 7 bases from J, with 12 bases in between. The CDR3 runs to 13 residues. Germline V CDR1 and CDR2: GTSNPN, SVGIG (reference sequence). CDR3: CAWSVGGRGGYTF. The DNA of the CDR3 is TGTGCCTGGAGTGTTGGGGGGAGGGGTGGCTACACCTTC.

This chain connects TRBV25-1 to TRBJ2-2; 7 nucleotides agree with TRBD1. Germline V lookup: CDR1 MGHDK, CDR2 SYGVNS. The CDR3 has 18 amino acids. Losses at the gene ends were 8 bases for V and 2 bases for J; bases not matched to a gene: 17. CDR3 sequence (DNA): TGTGCCAGCTCAACCGGGCAGGGGGTGCTACCTAACACCGGGGAGCTGTTTTTT. Translation gives CASSTGQGVLPNTGELFF.

The gene calls are TRBV18 and TRBJ1-1, with D tentatively TRBD1 (5 bases). CDR1 KGHSH and CDR2 LQKENI come from the germline V gene. CDR3 size: 14 residues. V was shortened by 3 bases and J by 2 bases, with 10 bases between the two germline ends. CDR3 DNA sequence: TGTGCCAGCTCACCTAGCCAGGGAAACACTGAAGCTTTCTTT. It translates to CASSPSQGNTEAFF.

The chain is built from TRBV4-3 and TRBJ2-7; 7 positions match TRBD1. The length of the CDR3 is 15 residues. Germline lookup yields CDR1 LGHNA and CDR2 YSLEER. Germline trimming cut 2 bases from V and 3 bases from J; bases unmatched to any gene: 7. CDR3 sequence: CASSQRTGGNYEQYF. CDR3 nucleotide sequence: TGCGCCAGCAGCCAACGGACAGGTGGCAACTACGAGCAGTACTTC.

As regards this clone: This specimen includes other DNA sequences encoding the same CDR3. This rearrangement joins TRBV18 to TRBJ1-4; D might be TRBD1 (6 bases). The CDR3 is 13 amino acids. Germline-derived CDR1 and CDR2 are KGHSH and LQKENI. Trimming took off 6 bases at V and 8 bases at J, with 13 bases between the two ends. The CDR3 coding sequence is TGTGCCAGCTCCCAGGGGACCGGAGAAAAACTGTTTTTT. This gives the protein CASSQGTGEKLFF.

The chain employs TRBV6-5 and TRBJ2-7, with 8 bases lining up with TRBD1. CDR1 is MNHEY and CDR2 is SVGAGI in the germline V gene. With 4 bases clipped from V and 3 bases from J, the junction kept 8 bases outside the gene matches. The CDR3 loop spans 15 amino acids. CDR3 sequence: CASSSGQGAFYEQYF. The CDR3 nucleotides are TGTGCCAGCAGTTCCGGACAGGGAGCCTTCTACGAGCAGTACTTC.

This clone was found a few times. The chain joins TRBV6-5 to TRBJ1-3; no firm D call. The length of the CDR3 is 15 residues. V was pared by 6 bases and J by 0 bases, with 12 bases between. Per the germline V gene, CDR1 is MNHEY and CDR2 is SVGAGI. CDR3 nucleotides: TGTGCCAGCAGACCCCACGGGTCCTCTGGAAACACCATATATTTT. The encoded protein is CASRPHGSSGNTIYF.